These 14 T cell receptor beta chains were all obtained from the same sample, sequenced in a study of OX40 agonist ivuxolimab in advanced cancers. TCRdb keeps only in-frame clones here, not all; method: immunoSEQ multiplex PCR. The sample has 55,000 to 75,000 clones; around 81% are singletons. This sample comprised CD4+ or CD8+ T cells sorted from blood, obtained in a trial of the OX40 agonist ivuxolimab. Every receptor here comes from an adult with an advanced solid tumor such as melanoma, head and neck, liver or kidney cancer.

This sequence joins TRBV2 and TRBJ2-2, with TRBD2 matching 10 bases. Trimming cost V 1 base and J 0 bases; bases outside gene matches: 2. The germline V gene encodes CDR1 SNHLY and CDR2 FYNNEI. The length of the CDR3 is 17 residues. This CDR3 reads CASSEGSGGANTGELFF. The CDR3 coding sequence is TGTGCCAGCAGTGAAGGGAGCGGGGGGGCGAACACCGGGGAGCTGTTTTTT.

This chain uses TRBV2 with TRBJ1-6; perhaps TRBD1 as D (5 bases). Germline V lookup: CDR1 SNHLY, CDR2 FYNNEI. V lost 7 bases, J lost 10 bases, and 17 bases lay in between. The CDR3 is made up of 14 amino acids. The CDR3 sequence: CASTPGRGTSPLHF. The CDR3 DNA sequence: TGTGCCAGCACACCGGGCCGCGGGACCTCACCCCTCCACTTT.

The chain recombines TRBV2 with TRBJ2-7, with D perhaps matching TRBD2 (5 bases). CDR3 length: 15 residues. The V gene lost 4 bases and the J gene lost 6 bases, with 19 bases spanning the gap. Germline V lookup: CDR1 SNHLY, CDR2 FYNNEI. The CDR3 here is CASSAEASPNAEQYF. In DNA, the CDR3 is TGTGCCAGCAGTGCTGAGGCTAGCCCGAACGCCGAGCAGTACTTC.

This clone came up a few times. The chain employs TRBV27 and TRBJ2-1; 8 positions match TRBD2. With 3 bases clipped from V and 10 bases from J, the junction kept 5 bases outside the gene matches. The V gene's germline CDR1 is MNHEY and CDR2 SMNVEV (reference sequence). The CDR3 has 13 residues. The CDR3, as DNA: TGTGCCAGCAGTTTCAGGGGCGGGGGGGAGCAGTTCTTC. Protein: CASSFRGGGEQFF.

This clone came up once. The chain couples TRBV6-4 to TRBJ1-1; D may be TRBD1 (5 bases). There are 16 residues in the CDR3. Germline V gene data show CDR1 as MRHNA and CDR2 as SNTAGT. V was shortened by 2 bases and J by 2 bases, with 15 bases between the two germline ends. The CDR3 sequence is CASSDPMGVHNTEAFF. The CDR3, as DNA: TGTGCCAGCAGTGACCCCATGGGGGTGCATAACACTGAAGCTTTCTTT.

This clone was seen a single time. The chain links TRBV18 to TRBJ2-5; D gene uncertain. Looked up from germline, CDR1 is KGHSH and CDR2 is LQKENI. V lost 2 bases and J lost 3, with 7 bases in between. CDR3 length: 13 residues. The CDR3 loop reads CASSPGRKETQYF. DNA of the CDR3: TGTGCCAGCTCACCAGGCAGAAAAGAGACCCAGTACTTC.

This chain connects TRBV15 to TRBJ1-5; D gene uncertain. The CDR3 covers 14 residues. Germline CDR1 reads LNHNV; CDR2 reads YYDKDF (reference sequence). The V gene lost 4 bases and the J gene lost 4 bases, with 11 bases spanning the gap. This CDR3 is CATSKLEGNQPQHF. The CDR3 DNA sequence: TGTGCCACCAGCAAGTTGGAAGGGAATCAGCCCCAGCATTTT.

The gene calls are TRBV11-2 and TRBJ2-1, with 12 nucleotides matching TRBD2. V was pared by 1 base and J by 4 bases, with 8 bases of the junction left unmatched. Germline CDR1 is SGHAT and CDR2 is FQNNGV. The CDR3 has 18 amino acids. The CDR3 loop is CASSLVPTSGGTYNEQFF. CDR3 DNA: TGTGCCAGCAGCTTAGTCCCAACTAGCGGGGGGACGTACAATGAGCAGTTCTTC.

J is TRBJ1-2 and V is TRBV7-8, with 7 bases lining up with TRBD1. The CDR3 runs 14 residues. V dropped 4 bases and J dropped 4; count of bases not matched to a gene: 6. Germline V gives CDR1 SGHVS, CDR2 FQNEAQ. The CDR3 loop reads CASSYRQGGYGYTF. The CDR3 DNA sequence: TGTGCCAGCAGCTATAGACAGGGAGGCTATGGCTACACCTTC.

This clone was observed a single time. The chain uses TRBV12-2 and TRBJ2-1. TRBV12-2 is deemed a pseudogene. The CDR3 runs 14 residues. The CDR3 spells CASRLRFKGNEQFF. CDR3 DNA: TGTGCAAGTCGCTTAAGGTTTAAGGGCAATGAGCAGTTCTTC.

V usage is TRBV4-1 and J usage is TRBJ1-5, with D possibly matching TRBD1 (5 bases). CDR1 MGHRA and CDR2 YSYEKL come from the germline V gene. The CDR3 loop spans 13 amino acids. The V and J ends lost 4 bases and 11 bases respectively, with 15 bases between them. CDR3 nucleotide sequence: TGCGCCAGCAGCCCTTTACAGGTCAGGACCCAGCATTTT. This codes for CASSPLQVRTQHF.

V usage is TRBV7-2 and J usage is TRBJ2-7, with D possibly called TRBD1 or TRBD2 (7 bases each). Germline V CDR1 and CDR2: SGHTA, FQGNSA. The CDR3 is made up of 14 amino acids. V shed 4 bases and J shed 3 bases, with 13 bases lying between them. The CDR3 DNA sequence: TGTGCCAGCAGCTCCAGGGGGGGGTACTACGAGCAGTACTTC. Protein product: CASSSRGGYYEQYF. The full variable domain, completed using reference TRBV7-2 and TRBJ2-7, is GAGVSQSPSNKVTEKGKDVELRCDPISGHTALYWYRQSLGQGLEFLIYFQGNSAPDKSGLPSDRFSAERTGGSVSTLTIQRTQQEDSAVYLCASSSRGGYYEQYFGPGTRLTVT.

The chain has TRBV20-1 and TRBJ1-1; D not certain. Germline V gene lookup returns CDR1 DFQATT and CDR2 SNEGSKA (reference sequence). This CDR3 is 11 amino acids long. Trimming pared 1 base from V and 5 bases from J, leaving 5 bases between. This chain's CDR3 is CSARGRTEAFF. The CDR3 DNA follows: TGCAGTGCTAGAGGACGGACTGAAGCTTTCTTT.

This CDR3 reads CASSTAYSGNTIYF. Written as DNA, the CDR3 is TGTGCCAGCAGTACAGCTTACTCTGGAAACACCATATATTTT. The chain uses TRBV6-1 and TRBJ1-3, with D unresolved. Between the trimmed V and J ends, which lost 5 bases and 0 bases, there was a span of 8 bases. This CDR3 comprises 14 residues. Germline CDR1 MNHNS, CDR2 SASEGT.